The 16 T cell receptor beta chains given below trace back to one sample, sequenced in a study of blood T cell repertoires in COVID-19. The repertoire was sequenced with immunoSEQ multiplex PCR; TCRdb's copy has only in-frame clones and lacks some. Of 100,000 to 150,000 clones in the sample, 85% to 90% were seen once. The sequenced material came from peripheral blood. These receptors were obtained from a woman in her fifties or sixties with COVID-19, enrolled during active disease.

The gene calls are TRBV5-6 and TRBJ1-5; D gene ambiguous. V was trimmed by 0 bases and J by 6 bases, leaving 4 bases between them. The CDR3 has 12 residues. Germline assignment: CDR1 SGHDT and CDR2 YYEEEE. The CDR3 bases are TGTGCCAGCAGCTTGGGTCTTCAGCCCCAGCATTTT. It is translated as CASSLGLQPQHF. Supplemented by reference TRBV5-6 and TRBJ1-5, the full variable domain reads DAGVTQSPTHLIKTRGQQVTLRCSPKSGHDTVSWYQQALGQGPQFIFQYYEEEERQRGNFPDRFSGHQFPNYSSELNVNALLLGDSALYLCASSLGLQPQHFGDGTRLSIL.

This chain uses TRBV27 with TRBJ1-2, with 8 bases aligning to TRBD1. Germline V lookup: CDR1 MNHEY, CDR2 SMNVEV (reference sequence). V was pared by 3 bases and J by 8 bases, with 11 bases of the junction left unmatched. The CDR3 length is 15 residues. CDR3 protein: CASSLGQQGVSGYTF. The DNA for the CDR3 is TGTGCCAGCAGTTTGGGGCAACAGGGGGTCTCGGGCTACACCTTC.

This chain connects TRBV3-1 (or the pseudogene TRBV3-2) to TRBJ1-6; D ambiguous. Germline assignment: CDR1 LGHDT and CDR2 YNNKEL (reference sequence). This CDR3 is built from 14 residues. V lost 4 bases, J lost 0 bases, and 4 bases lay in between. Written as DNA, the CDR3 is TGTGCCAGCAGCCCGAGCTCCTATAATTCACCCCTCCACTTT. Its translation: CASSPSSYNSPLHF.

CDR3 sequence reads: CASSLSGGASGEQYF. CDR3 DNA: TGTGCCAGCAGCTTGAGCGGGGGGGCCTCTGGCGAGCAGTACTTC. This chain joins TRBV5-4 and TRBJ2-7, with 10 positions matching TRBD2. The junction had 7 bases not matched to a gene; V was cut back by 1 base and J by 6 bases. Germline CDR1 SGHNT, CDR2 YYREEE (reference sequence). The CDR3 consists of 15 residues.

The chain recombines TRBV19 with TRBJ2-7; 7 positions match TRBD1. V lost 6 bases, J lost 3 bases, and 8 bases stayed unmatched. Germline values: CDR1 LNHDA, CDR2 SQIVND (reference sequence). The CDR3 contains 14 residues. The CDR3 DNA reads as TGTGCCAGTAGGCGACAGGGTTCGGGCTACGAGCAGTACTTC. It is translated as CASRRQGSGYEQYF.

The chain recombines TRBV21-1 with TRBJ2-5; TRBD1, the table's D call, lacks a check against the DNA. TRBV21-1 is a pseudogene locus. This CDR3 spans 12 amino acids. CDR3 sequence reads: CASKGYQETQYF. The CDR3 DNA follows: TGTGCCAGCAAGGGGTACCAAGAGACCCAGTACTTC.

The genes are TRBV5-6 and TRBJ2-7; 8 bases agree with TRBD1. Germline lookup yields CDR1 SGHDT and CDR2 YYEEEE. The trim removed 4 bases at V and 5 bases at J, leaving 5 bases unmatched. The CDR3 runs 13 residues. The CDR3 here is CASSRQGINEQYF. The CDR3 DNA follows: TGTGCCAGCAGCCGACAGGGGATTAACGAGCAGTACTTC.

This clone was seen just once. The DNA for the CDR3 is TGTGCCAGCAGCCAAGGACAGGGTGGGGGCTACACCTTC. The encoded protein is CASSQGQGGGYTF. The gene calls are TRBV3-1 (or the pseudogene TRBV3-2) and TRBJ1-2; 7 nucleotides agree with TRBD1. The germline V gene encodes CDR1 LGHDT and CDR2 YNNKEL (reference sequence). This CDR3 has 13 amino acids. Trimming took 1 base from V and 8 from J; bases not matched to a gene: 4.

The rearrangement joins TRBV9 to TRBJ2-7, with TRBD2 as a possible D gene (6 bases). This CDR3 region has 16 residues. Trimming took 4 bases from V and 2 from J, leaving 19 bases between them. The germline V gene encodes CDR1 SGDLS and CDR2 YYNGEE. The CDR3 DNA sequence: TGTGCCAGCAGCCCCGGCCGGCTAGCGATCCCCTACGAGCAGTACTTC. This encodes CASSPGRLAIPYEQYF.

This clone was seen a handful of times. This chain joins TRBV9 and TRBJ2-7; D may be TRBD2 (6 bases). CDR1 and CDR2 (germline): SGDLS, YYNGEE. The CDR3 is made up of 14 amino acids. V lost 3 bases, J lost 4 bases, and 14 bases lay in between. The CDR3 protein is CASSGVGRPYEQYF. The CDR3 bases are TGTGCCAGCAGCGGAGTGGGGAGGCCGTACGAGCAGTACTTC.

This chain joins TRBV18 and TRBJ2-7, with D possibly matching TRBD2 (7 bases). The CDR3 is 16 amino acids. Trimming left V 3 bases short and J 7 bases short, with 22 bases between. Germline V lookup: CDR1 KGHSH, CDR2 LQKENI. CDR3 in amino acids: CASSPTMGGGSGEQYF. The CDR3 bases are TGTGCCAGCTCACCCACCATGGGAGGGGGATCAGGGGAGCAGTACTTC. The full variable domain, completed using reference TRBV18 and TRBJ2-7, is NAGVMQNPRHLVRRRGQEARLRCSPMKGHSHVYWYRQLPEEGLKFMVYLQKENIIDESGMPKERFSAEFPKEGPSILRIQQVVRGDSAAYFCASSPTMGGGSGEQYFGPGTRLTVT.

The chain carries TRBV6-1 and TRBJ2-7; maybe TRBD1 (6 bases). V was shortened by 2 bases and J by 3 bases, with 11 bases between the two germline ends. Germline V CDR1 and CDR2: MNHNS, SASEGT. The CDR3 spans 14 residues. The CDR3, as DNA: TGTGCCAGCAGTGAATACACAGGGATCTACGAGCAGTACTTC. The encoded protein is CASSEYTGIYEQYF.

The CDR3 DNA reads TGTGCCAGCAGTTACGAGCGGCACACCTACAATGAGCAGTTCTTC. Amino acid sequence: CASSYERHTYNEQFF. The chain recombines TRBV6-2 or TRBV6-3 with TRBJ2-1, with D tentatively TRBD2 (5 bases). Germline CDR1 reads MNHEY; CDR2 reads SVGEGT. The V gene lost 2 bases and the J gene lost 2 bases, with 10 bases spanning the gap. This CDR3 comprises 15 residues.

The chain links TRBV29-1 to TRBJ1-2; no firm D call. V shed 4 bases and J shed 3 bases, with 9 bases lying between them. The germline V gene has CDR1 SQVTM and CDR2 ANQGSEA. The CDR3 totals 12 residues. As DNA, the CDR3 is TGCAGCGTTGTGGGCAAACACTATGGCTACACCTTC. Amino acid sequence: CSVVGKHYGYTF.

The sample holds one count of this clone. This chain connects TRBV2 to TRBJ2-1; 8 bases align to TRBD2. Trimming took 6 bases from V and 7 from J; bases not matched to a gene: 5. CDR3 size: 13 residues. The V gene's germline CDR1 is SNHLY and CDR2 FYNNEI. The CDR3: CASRRLAGNEQFF. The CDR3, as DNA: TGTGCCAGCAGGCGGCTAGCGGGTAATGAGCAGTTCTTC. Together with reference TRBV2 and TRBJ2-1, the CDR3 gives the full variable domain: EPEVTQTPSHQVTQMGQEVILRCVPISNHLYFYWYRQILGQKVEFLVSFYNNEISEKSEIFDDQFSVERPDGSNFTLKIRSTKLEDSAMYFCASRRLAGNEQFFGPGTRLTVL.

The chain employs TRBV11-3 and TRBJ2-5; D is unresolved. Trimming stripped 0 bases from V and 5 bases from J, with 7 bases between. The CDR3 runs to 13 residues. Germline CDR1 is SGHNT and CDR2 is YENEEA. As DNA, the CDR3 is TGTGCCAGCAGCTTAGATATGTCTGAGACCCAGTACTTC. Amino acid sequence: CASSLDMSETQYF.